One sample yielded the 31 T cell receptor beta chains listed below, sequenced in a study of shared clonotypes between healthy human individuals. Selected positively for CCR7 and CD45RO-negative, naive CD8 cells excluded terminally differentiated effector memory CD45RA+ cells. Libraries were prepared by immunoSEQ multiplex PCR; TCRdb keeps only in-frame clonotypes and omits some of them. Of 1.5 million to 2.5 million clones listed, just under 95% are singletons. Sequencing was carried out using naive CD8+ T cells sorted from blood. All receptors come from a man aged 18 to 29 in good health.

V usage is TRBV5-4 and J usage is TRBJ2-3; 7 bases fit TRBD1. The length of the CDR3 is 14 residues. Trimming at V came to 2 bases and at J to 1 base, leaving 1 base not matched to a gene. Germline V gene lookup returns CDR1 SGHNT and CDR2 YYREEE (reference sequence). The CDR3 DNA reads TGTGCCAGCAGCTTTACAGGGGGCACAGATACGCAGTATTTT. Its translation: CASSFTGGTDTQYF.

V and J are TRBV5-1 and TRBJ2-5; D may be TRBD2 (6 bases). The CDR3 runs to 16 residues. Germline loops: CDR1 SGHRS, CDR2 YFSETQ. With 0 bases removed from V and 5 bases from J, the gap between germline ends came to 17 bases. In DNA, the CDR3 is TGCGCCAGCAGCTTGGTGGTAGCGGACCCCCGGGAGACCCAGTACTTC. The encoded protein is CASSLVVADPRETQYF.

This clone is a singleton in its sample. The CDR3 protein is CATSRDALSVGEQFF. As DNA, the CDR3 is TGTGCCACCAGCAGAGATGCGCTTTCGGTGGGTGAGCAGTTCTTC. The rearrangement joins TRBV15 to TRBJ2-1; unclear D gene. This CDR3 region has 15 residues. CDR1 is LNHNV, CDR2 YYDKDF, per germline (reference sequence). V was shortened by 0 bases and J by 9 bases, with 15 bases between the two germline ends.

The V call is TRBV4-1, the J call TRBJ2-1; 7 bases are a match to TRBD2. The CDR3 extends over 17 amino acids. CDR1 and CDR2 (germline): MGHRA, YSYEKL. With V trimmed by 4 bases and J by 2 bases, 11 bases remained unmatched. In DNA, the CDR3 is TGCGCCAGCAGCCCATCAGCGGGGAGGGTGGCCTACAATGAGCAGTTCTTC. It specifies CASSPSAGRVAYNEQFF.

About this clone: The sample contains more than one DNA sequence encoding this CDR3. The chain uses TRBV28 and TRBJ1-1; D not certain. CDR3 length: 13 residues. The ends were cut back, 3 bases at V and 1 base at J, with 6 bases in the middle. Germline CDR1 reads MDHEN; CDR2 reads SYDVKM. The CDR3 coding sequence is TGTGCCAGCAGTTTCAACAGGAACACTGAAGCTTTCTTT. This codes for CASSFNRNTEAFF.

The genes are TRBV11-1 and TRBJ2-1; no firm D call. This CDR3 has 13 amino acids. V lost 0 bases and J 4 bases, leaving 4 bases between the germline ends. Germline V gene sequence: CDR1 SGHAT, CDR2 FQDESV (reference sequence). CDR3: CASSLALYNEQFF. The CDR3 nucleotides are TGTGCCAGCAGCTTAGCGTTATACAATGAGCAGTTCTTC.

The chain has TRBV9 and TRBJ2-3; D is ambiguous. The CDR3 extends over 14 amino acids. V was pared by 4 bases and J by 2 bases, with 11 bases between. Germline V gives CDR1 SGDLS, CDR2 YYNGEE. In nucleotides, the CDR3 is TGTGCCAGCAGCTCCGAGGCTCCCACAGATACGCAGTATTTT. It encodes CASSSEAPTDTQYF.

The chain combines TRBV19 with TRBJ2-2; D gene ambiguous. This CDR3 is 11 amino acids long. CDR1 and CDR2 (germline): LNHDA, SQIVND (reference sequence). The V end was cut by 10 bases, the J end by 3 bases, with 6 bases between. As DNA, the CDR3 is TGTGCCACTCGGGACACCGGGGAGCTGTTTTTT. It translates to CATRDTGELFF.

The rearrangement uses TRBV30 and TRBJ1-4, with 7 bases fitting TRBD1. This CDR3 region has 12 residues. J lost 7 bases, V lost 7 bases, and 6 bases had no gene match. The germline V gene has CDR1 GTSNPN and CDR2 SVGIG (reference sequence). This CDR3 is CASRTGTEKLFF. DNA for the CDR3: TGTGCCTCCCGGACAGGAACTGAAAAACTGTTTTTT.

Here the CDR3 reads CASSLLWYGSGENIQYF. DNA of the CDR3: TGTGCCAGCAGTTTATTGTGGTACGGTTCCGGGGAAAACATTCAGTACTTC. This chain links TRBV27 with TRBJ2-4; D possibly corresponds to TRBD2 (5 bases). Germline V gives CDR1 MNHEY, CDR2 SMNVEV (reference sequence). The CDR3 runs to 17 residues. The V end lost 1 base, the J end lost 5 bases, and 18 bases lay between the germline ends.

This rearrangement joins TRBV14 to TRBJ2-7; D unresolved. Trimming cost V 0 bases and J 6 bases, with 12 bases left between them. This CDR3 is built from 14 residues. Germline V gene lookup returns CDR1 SGHDN and CDR2 FVKESK. The CDR3 is CASSQDWVGAEQYF. CDR3 nucleotide sequence: TGTGCCAGCAGCCAAGATTGGGTAGGCGCCGAGCAGTACTTC. The full variable domain, rest sourced from reference TRBV14 and TRBJ2-7, is EAGVTQFPSHSVIEKGQTVTLRCDPISGHDNLYWYRRVMGKEIKFLLHFVKESKQDESGMPNNRFLAERTGGTYSTLKVQPAELEDSGVYFCASSQDWVGAEQYFGPGTRLTVT.

Points on this clone: Within the sample, other DNA sequences also encode this same CDR3. This chain links TRBV9 with TRBJ1-6; 10 bases are a match to TRBD1. Germline values: CDR1 SGDLS, CDR2 YYNGEE. The V gene end was trimmed by 3 bases and the J gene end by 7 bases; junction bases not matched to a gene: 4. The CDR3 is made up of 15 amino acids. The CDR3 nucleotides are TGTGCCAGCAGCGGGGGACAGGGGCCCAATTCACCCCTCCACTTT. It specifies CASSGGQGPNSPLHF. Supplemented by reference TRBV9 and TRBJ1-6, the full variable domain reads DSGVTQTPKHLITATGQRVTLRCSPRSGDLSVYWYQQSLDQGLQFLIQYYNGEERAKGNILERFSAQQFPDLHSELNLSSLELGDSALYFCASSGGQGPNSPLHFGNGTRLTVT.

The chain has TRBV28 and TRBJ1-1; 9 bases match TRBD1. The germline CDR1 and CDR2 sequences are MDHEN and SYDVKM. This CDR3 spans 14 amino acids. Unmatched junction bases numbered 4, after V lost 6 bases and J lost 2 bases. CDR3 nucleotides: TGTGCCAGCAGCTGGGGACAGGGCAACACTGAAGCTTTCTTT. It specifies CASSWGQGNTEAFF.

The V and J genes are TRBV2 and TRBJ2-7; TRBD1 agrees at 7 bases. The V and J ends lost 3 bases and 3 bases, in that order; junction bases with no gene match: 8. The CDR3 length is 15 residues. Germline CDR1 is SNHLY and CDR2 is FYNNEI. The CDR3 nucleotides read TGTGCCAGCAGTGAGTTCGGCAGGGGGAACTACGAGCAGTACTTC. Translating it yields CASSEFGRGNYEQYF.

This clone was counted a single time. V is TRBV10-1 and J is TRBJ2-2; D perhaps matches TRBD2 (6 bases). CDR1 WNHNN and CDR2 SYGVQD come from the germline V gene (reference sequence). Between the trimmed V and J ends, which lost 4 bases and 2 bases, there was a span of 8 bases. CDR3 size: 14 residues. As DNA, the CDR3 is TGCGCCAGCAGTGGGGACTTCAACACCGGGGAGCTGTTTTTT. This encodes CASSGDFNTGELFF.

Comment on this clone: Other DNA sequences from this sample encode an identical CDR3 as well. The CDR3 nucleotides are TGTGCCACCAGCGGTTTATCCTCCTACAATGAGCAGTTCTTC. This codes for CATSGLSSYNEQFF. V and J are TRBV6-5 and TRBJ2-1; weak D call: TRBD2 (5 bases). The germline V and J ends were trimmed by 10 bases and 0 bases, with 13 bases remaining between them. This CDR3 has 14 residues. The V gene's germline CDR1 is MNHEY and CDR2 SVGAGI.

This clone appeared once. The rearrangement links TRBV7-9 to TRBJ2-3; possible D gene TRBD1, 5 bases. CDR1 and CDR2 (germline): SEHNR, FQNEAQ (reference sequence). V lost 2 bases and J lost 2, with 17 bases in between. This CDR3 is built from 17 residues. The CDR3 DNA is TGTGCCAGCAGCTTAAGACCGGTACAGGAACTCACAGATACGCAGTATTTT. This codes for CASSLRPVQELTDTQYF.

To note about this clone: The sample has other DNA sequences that encode this CDR3 too. V and J are TRBV9 and TRBJ2-7; D possibly corresponds to TRBD2 (6 bases). Deletions cut 4 bases from V and 3 bases from J, with 11 bases between. The germline gives CDR1 SGDLS, CDR2 YYNGEE. This CDR3 is 13 amino acids long. The CDR3 sequence: CASSPGGVYEQYF. The CDR3 nucleotides are TGTGCCAGCAGCCCAGGAGGGGTCTACGAGCAGTACTTC.

The chain recombines TRBV27 with TRBJ2-1, with 7 bases lining up with TRBD2. Germline trimming cut 3 bases from V and 7 bases from J; bases unmatched to any gene: 12. CDR1 is MNHEY and CDR2 is SMNVEV in the germline V gene (reference sequence). The CDR3 has 16 residues. The CDR3 loop reads CASSLVRLAGTNEQFF. The CDR3 DNA is TGTGCCAGCAGTTTGGTCCGACTAGCAGGTACAAATGAGCAGTTCTTC.

This clone has only one observation. This chain links TRBV2 with TRBJ1-1; no clear D gene. This CDR3 is 14 amino acids long. The V and J ends lost 6 bases and 0 bases respectively, with 11 bases between them. Germline V gene data show CDR1 as SNHLY and CDR2 as FYNNEI. The CDR3 protein is CASSPGVMNTEAFF. The CDR3 DNA reads TGTGCCAGCAGCCCCGGGGTAATGAACACTGAAGCTTTCTTT.

The chain employs TRBV4-3 and TRBJ2-7; 8 nucleotides match TRBD2. V lost 3 bases to trimming and J lost 2 bases; unmatched junction nucleotides: 6. CDR1 is LGHNA and CDR2 is YSLEER in the germline V gene. CDR3 size: 15 residues. The CDR3 region has the DNA TGCGCCAGCAGCCAGTGGGGCGGGGGGACCTACGAGCAGTACTTC. Translated, it gives CASSQWGGGTYEQYF.

V is TRBV2 and J is TRBJ2-7, with D perhaps being TRBD1 or TRBD2 (5 bases each). CDR1 is SNHLY and CDR2 is FYNNEI in the germline V gene. The V end was cut by 3 bases, the J end by 9 bases, with 12 bases between. The CDR3 length is 12 residues. The chain's CDR3 is CASSDEGPGQYF. In nucleotides, the CDR3 is TGTGCCAGCAGTGATGAGGGGCCCGGGCAGTACTTC.

This chain connects TRBV6-1 to TRBJ2-7, with D perhaps given as TRBD1 or TRBD2 (6 bases each). The CDR3 has 16 residues. The ends were cut back, 0 bases at V and 0 bases at J, with 12 bases in the middle. Per the germline V gene, CDR1 is MNHNS and CDR2 is SASEGT. As DNA, the CDR3 is TGTGCCAGCAGTGAAGCGGTAGCGGACAGCTCCTACGAGCAGTACTTC. It codes for CASSEAVADSSYEQYF.

The chain employs TRBV19 and TRBJ1-2; D unclear. Trimming stripped 9 bases from V and 2 bases from J, with 13 bases between. Germline V lookup: CDR1 LNHDA, CDR2 SQIVND (reference sequence). CDR3 length: 13 residues. The CDR3 loop is CASMEDGNYGYTF. The DNA of the CDR3 is TGTGCCAGCATGGAGGACGGAAACTATGGCTACACCTTC.

The chain couples TRBV29-1 to TRBJ2-7; possibly TRBD1 for D (5 bases). Trimming cost V 6 bases and J 3 bases, with 15 bases left between them. The CDR3 runs to 13 residues. CDR1 SQVTM and CDR2 ANQGSEA come from the germline V gene. The CDR3 protein is CSVTAGYNYEQYF. In DNA form, the CDR3 reads TGCAGCGTCACCGCAGGGTACAACTACGAGCAGTACTTC.

V usage is TRBV6-5 and J usage is TRBJ2-7; no reliable D call. Trimming took 6 bases from V and 2 from J, leaving 8 bases between them. CDR3 length: 12 amino acids. Germline V gene lookup returns CDR1 MNHEY and CDR2 SVGAGI. The CDR3 nucleotides are TGTGCCAGCAGCCCACTAACCTACGAGCAGTACTTC. Protein product: CASSPLTYEQYF.

V and J are TRBV14 and TRBJ2-2; D not resolved. Germline V gene data show CDR1 as SGHDN and CDR2 as FVKESK. The CDR3 consists of 16 residues. V gave up 0 bases and J gave up 0 bases, with 8 bases separating them. CDR3: CASSQDSLANTGELFF. For the CDR3, the DNA is TGTGCCAGCAGCCAAGATAGCCTAGCGAACACCGGGGAGCTGTTTTTT. The variable domain in full, with the rest retrieved from reference TRBV14 and TRBJ2-2, is EAGVTQFPSHSVIEKGQTVTLRCDPISGHDNLYWYRRVMGKEIKFLLHFVKESKQDESGMPNNRFLAERTGGTYSTLKVQPAELEDSGVYFCASSQDSLANTGELFFGEGSRLTVL.

The J gene is TRBJ2-7, the V gene TRBV6-6; D is possibly TRBD1 or TRBD2 (5 bases each). Germline V gene data show CDR1 as MNHNY and CDR2 as SVGAGI (reference sequence). The length of the CDR3 is 15 residues. V dropped 3 bases and J dropped 5 bases, with 17 bases sitting between them. CDR3 nucleotide sequence: TGTGCCAGCAGTTATACCCTTCAGGGAGACGACGAGCAGTACTTC. Encoded protein: CASSYTLQGDDEQYF.

The rearrangement links TRBV5-4 to TRBJ2-2; D perhaps matches TRBD2 (6 bases). The germline CDR1 and CDR2 sequences are SGHNT and YYREEE (reference sequence). V was cut by 4 bases and J by 7 bases, with 11 bases left in between. The CDR3 extends over 13 amino acids. CDR3 DNA: TGTGCCAGCAGCCCCGCGGGATTCGGGGAGCTGTTTTTT. This encodes CASSPAGFGELFF.

The chain has TRBV5-6 and TRBJ1-2; D unclear. V dropped 0 bases and J dropped 7 bases, with 7 bases sitting between them. CDR1 and CDR2 from the germline V gene are SGHDT and YYEEEE. This CDR3 region has 12 residues. CDR3 region: CASSLGGSGYTF. CDR3 sequence (DNA): TGTGCCAGCAGCTTGGGAGGGAGTGGCTACACCTTC.

In its sample, this clone was seen a few times. This chain joins TRBV4-1 and TRBJ2-7; 8 positions agree with TRBD1. Trimming cost V 8 bases and J 6 bases; bases outside gene matches: 9. CDR1 and CDR2 (germline): MGHRA, YSYEKL. This CDR3 is built from 13 residues. The CDR3 DNA reads TGCGCCAGCCAACAGGGGGTTCGCTCCGAGCAGTACTTC. It encodes CASQQGVRSEQYF.